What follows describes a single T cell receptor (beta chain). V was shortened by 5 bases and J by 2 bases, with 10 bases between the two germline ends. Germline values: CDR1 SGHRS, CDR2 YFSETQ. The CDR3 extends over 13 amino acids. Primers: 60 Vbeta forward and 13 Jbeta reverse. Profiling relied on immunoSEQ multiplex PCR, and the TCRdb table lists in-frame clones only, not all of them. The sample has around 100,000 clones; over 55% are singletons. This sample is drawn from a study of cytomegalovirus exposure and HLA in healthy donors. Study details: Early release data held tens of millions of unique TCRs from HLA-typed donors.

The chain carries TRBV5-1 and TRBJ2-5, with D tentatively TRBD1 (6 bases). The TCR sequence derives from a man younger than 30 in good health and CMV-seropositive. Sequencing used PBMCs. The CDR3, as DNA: TGCGCCAGCAGTCGGACAGCACAAGAGACCCAGTACTTC. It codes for CASSRTAQETQYF.